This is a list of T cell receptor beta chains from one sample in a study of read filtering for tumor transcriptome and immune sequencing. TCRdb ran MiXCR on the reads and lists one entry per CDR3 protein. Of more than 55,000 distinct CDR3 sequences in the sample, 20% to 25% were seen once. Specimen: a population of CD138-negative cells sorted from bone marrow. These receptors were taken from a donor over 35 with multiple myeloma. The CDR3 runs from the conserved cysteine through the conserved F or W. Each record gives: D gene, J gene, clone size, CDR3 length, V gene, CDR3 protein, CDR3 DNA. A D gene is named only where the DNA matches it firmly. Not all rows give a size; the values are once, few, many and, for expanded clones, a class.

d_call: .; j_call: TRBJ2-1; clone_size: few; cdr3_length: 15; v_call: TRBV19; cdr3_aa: CASTGGQSSYNEQFF; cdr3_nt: TGTGCCAGTACCGGCGGGCAGAGCTCCTACAATGAGCAGTTCTTC
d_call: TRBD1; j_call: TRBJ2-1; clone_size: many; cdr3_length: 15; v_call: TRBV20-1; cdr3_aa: CSAITFGQGYNEQFF; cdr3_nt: TGCAGTGCTATCACGTTTGGACAGGGGTACAATGAGCAGTTCTTC
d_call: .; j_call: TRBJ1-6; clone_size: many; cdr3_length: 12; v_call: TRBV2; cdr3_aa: CASGGQNSPLHF; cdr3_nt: TGTGCCAGCGGTGGACAGAATTCACCCCTCCACTTT
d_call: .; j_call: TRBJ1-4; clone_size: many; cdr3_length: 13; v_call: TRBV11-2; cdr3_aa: CASSVEGGEKLFF; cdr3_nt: TGTGCCAGCAGCGTGGAGGGGGGTGAAAAACTGTTTTTT
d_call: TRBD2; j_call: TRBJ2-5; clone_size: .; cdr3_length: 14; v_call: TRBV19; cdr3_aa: CASSLREGQKTQYF; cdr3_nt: TGTGCCAGTAGTTTGCGGGAGGGCCAAAAGACCCAGTACTTC
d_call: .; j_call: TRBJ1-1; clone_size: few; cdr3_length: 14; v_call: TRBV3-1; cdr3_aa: CATHGSGFNTEAFF; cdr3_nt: TGTGCCACGCACGGTTCAGGGTTTAACACTGAAGCTTTCTTT
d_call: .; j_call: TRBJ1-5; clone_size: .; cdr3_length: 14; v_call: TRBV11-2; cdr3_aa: CASSLQTINQPQHF; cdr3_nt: TGTGCCAGCAGCCTTCAGACGATAAATCAGCCCCAGCATTTT
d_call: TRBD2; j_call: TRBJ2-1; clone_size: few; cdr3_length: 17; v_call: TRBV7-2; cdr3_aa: CASSLWLAGDSYNEQFF; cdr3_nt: TGTGCCAGCAGCTTATGGCTAGCGGGGGATTCCTACAATGAGCAGTTCTTC
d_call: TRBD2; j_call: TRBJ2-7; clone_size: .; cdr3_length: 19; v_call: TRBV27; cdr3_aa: CASSLAGLAGAQGSYEQYF; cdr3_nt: TGTGCCAGCAGTTTAGCGGGACTAGCGGGGGCCCAGGGCTCCTACGAGCAGTACTTC
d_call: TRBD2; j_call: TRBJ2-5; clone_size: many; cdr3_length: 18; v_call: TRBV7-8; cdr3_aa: CASSLGETSGRARETQYF; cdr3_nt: TGTGCCAGCAGCTTAGGGGAGACTAGCGGGAGGGCCCGGGAGACCCAGTACTTC
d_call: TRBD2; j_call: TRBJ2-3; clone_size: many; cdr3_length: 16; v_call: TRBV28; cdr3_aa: CASSTQGLAGVGTQYF; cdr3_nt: TGTGCCAGCAGTACCCAGGGACTAGCGGGAGTAGGGACGCAGTATTTT
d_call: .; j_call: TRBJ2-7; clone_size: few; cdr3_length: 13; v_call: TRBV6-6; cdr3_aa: CASSRERGWEQYF; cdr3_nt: TGTGCCAGCTCTAGGGAAAGGGGGTGGGAGCAGTACTTC
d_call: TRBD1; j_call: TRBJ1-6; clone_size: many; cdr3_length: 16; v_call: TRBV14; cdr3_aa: CASSQPGQGHNSPLHF; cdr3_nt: TGTGCCAGCAGCCAACCGGGACAGGGCCATAATTCACCCCTCCACTTT
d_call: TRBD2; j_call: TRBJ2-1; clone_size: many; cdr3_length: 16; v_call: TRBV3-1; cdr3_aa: CASIPGLAGGPSEQFF; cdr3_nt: TGTGCCAGCATCCCGGGACTAGCGGGAGGACCGAGTGAGCAGTTCTTC
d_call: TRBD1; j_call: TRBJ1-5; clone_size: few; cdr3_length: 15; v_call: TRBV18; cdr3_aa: CASSPGTGGDQPQHF; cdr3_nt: TGTGCCAGCTCACCAGGGACAGGGGGCGATCAGCCCCAGCATTTT
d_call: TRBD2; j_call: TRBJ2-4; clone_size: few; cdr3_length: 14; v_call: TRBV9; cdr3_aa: CASSVDSGGDIQYF; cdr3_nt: TGTGCCAGCAGCGTAGATAGCGGGGGTGACATTCAGTACTTC